The clone carrying this T cell receptor (beta chain) was detected a few times. The CDR3 runs 15 residues. Germline V gene data show CDR1 as MNHNS and CDR2 as SASEGT. V was pared by 0 bases and J by 4 bases, with 5 bases of the junction left unmatched. One entry per CDR3 protein, called by TCRdb with MiXCR from the 5' RACE reads. The profile covers 1.5 million to 2 million distinct CDR3 sequences, with roughly a third appearing a single time and less than 0.35% taken by the ten largest. This sample is drawn from a study of identical twins. All of the donors were Caucasians in good health. Sequences were obtained from cord blood. The source of this sequence is a newborn girl in good health. The J gene is TRBJ2-5, the V gene TRBV6-1, with 7 bases fitting TRBD2. The CDR3 nucleotides read TGTGCCAGCAGTGAAGCGCTGGCTAGCGGAGAGACCCAGTACTTC. Encoded protein: CASSEALASGETQYF.